This T cell receptor (beta chain) was sequenced for a study of vaccination effects on CD4 cells after COVID-19 (dated 2022 in TCRdb). Concerning the study at large: To identify antigen-specific CD4+ T cell clonotypes by their expansion, the ViraFEST assay first stimulated PBMC with viral peptide pools and then applied TCR sequencing. Across the study, the median time from the second dose to post-vaccine sampling was 72 days (range 14 to 241). A few million PBMC per well were cultured with approximately 10 ug/ml peptides in IMDM containing around 5% human AB serum, about 10 IU/ml IL-2 and gentamicin. SARS-CoV-2 spike-specific CD4+ TCR repertoires were compared before and after mRNA vaccination in COVID-19 convalescent patients and in infection-naive vaccine recipients. The full study included 10 COVID-19 convalescent patients and a handful of SARS-CoV-2-naive healthy vaccine recipients. Cultures from other donors in the study were sequenced using the Oncomine TCR Beta short-read assay on an Illumina iSeq 100.

After roughly 11 days of culture, CD4+ T cells were isolated with the EasySep CD4+ T cell isolation kit. Each participant got two doses of an mRNA SARS-CoV-2 vaccine, either BNT162b2 or mRNA-1273. Negative nucleocapsid antibody results before and after vaccination confirmed that the healthy vaccine recipients had no prior SARS-CoV-2 infection. On days 3 and 7, half of the culture medium was replaced with fresh IL-2-containing medium. Unless noted otherwise, every peptide stimulation condition was cultured in triplicate wells. Using Ficoll-Paque Plus gradient centrifugation, PBMC were separated from whole blood and then either used fresh or cryopreserved at -140C. The QIAamp micro DNA kit was used to extract genomic DNA from the cultured CD4+ T cells. The research as a whole found: Limitations of the study were the small number of convalescent patients and the absence of early post-infection timepoints. In healthy vaccine recipients, vaccine-induced clones were almost all SARS-CoV-2 mono-reactive, with only 1 of 255 cross-reactive with common cold coronaviruses. Both infection-induced and vaccine-induced clones contracted markedly at late post-vaccination timepoints, which is consistent with waning T cell responses.

There are 13 amino acids in the CDR3, from cysteine to phenylalanine inclusive. Of the read, only the CDR3 DNA is kept; its 39 bases are in frame from base 1. V was cut back by 3 bases and J by 2 bases, leaving a gap of 7 bases between them. From a lookup of the germline V gene (reference sequence), CDR1 and CDR2 are MNHEY and SMNVEV. A remark on this clone: Its antigen remains undetermined. Base qualities are missing; no much larger clone stands one base away.

Receptor libraries were prepared by the immunoSEQ multiplex PCR assay. TCR beta CDR3 sequencing was performed on DNA from the cultured, isolated CD4+ T cells. On the authors' methods: Non-productive TCR sequences were discarded, and reads were trimmed to the CDR3 region, with only CDR3s of 7 or more amino acids retained. Antigen-specific clonotypes were identified using the MANAFEST web app by comparison of expansion in peptide wells against reference cultures. To be called positive, a clone needed expansion at FDR<0.05 compared with the reference and with all other wells, an odds ratio greater than 5, and a frequency greater than 0.1% in two replicate wells. A clonotype was called cross-reactive if it was significantly expanded both in SARS-CoV-2 spike wells and in at least one common cold coronavirus spike condition. CDR3 similarity was assessed by Levenshtein distance with the stringdist R package, and unrooted trees were built with ape in R 3.6.1. TCRdb's version of the immuneACCESS table is confined to in-frame rearrangements and falls short of the full clone set. An unresolved V gene accounts for under half of the shortfall where checked; the remainder is of unknown origin. V and J calls and clone size are given by that table; D and trimming were obtained from the DNA. For this sample the table gives 57,000 or so clones, of which nearly 80% were detected only once. Of the sample, about 4.5% falls within the top ten clones.

Source: CD4+ T cells from PBMCs cultured without peptide, taken after COVID-19 vaccination. This receptor was identified in a human donor who received a COVID-19 vaccine. The chain employs TRBV27 and TRBJ2-5; no D segment can be confidently identified. The CDR3 region: CASSFGRQETQYF. In nucleotide form, the sequence is TGTGCCAGCAGTTTCGGCCGTCAAGAGACCCAGTACTTC.